This T cell receptor (beta chain) was identified during a study of cytomegalovirus exposure and HLA in healthy donors. The PCR contained 60 Vbeta and 13 Jbeta primers. The table came from immunoSEQ multiplex PCR; TCRdb's copy has only in-frame clones and leaves some out. The data show over 150,000 clones, roughly 70% seen once. CDR3 length equals 15 residues. The germline gives CDR1 MNHEY, CDR2 SVGAGI. Details on this clone: The germline gene is not matched at one end of the junction; a read error may be the cause.

The source is a woman in her forties or fifties in good health and CMV-seropositive. Sequencing was done on a sample of PBMCs. The V and J genes are TRBV6-5 and TRBJ2-3; the match to TRBD2 covers 16 bases. The CDR3 DNA reads TGTGCCAGCAGTCCTCCCGGGACTAGCGGGGGGGCTCCGCATTTT. Translated: CASSPPGTSGGAPHF.